Sequencing of this T cell receptor beta chain was carried out in a study of blood T cell repertoires in COVID-19. About the research overall: T cells, B-cell-depleted T cells, or PBMCs supplied cDNA or gDNA.

As handled by the study authors: Amplification of reference gene primers provided the estimated nucleated cell counts. Method: immunoSEQ multiplex PCR; TCRdb's copy keeps in-frame clones and lacks some. Clonal size and the V and J genes are those of that table, whereas D and trimming came from the DNA. The table lists over 150,000 clones, 91% of them singletons. The CDR3 spans 15 residues. Germline V gene lookup returns CDR1 SSHAT and CDR2 FNYEAQ (reference sequence). V lost 5 bases to trimming and J lost 5 bases; unmatched junction nucleotides: 8. This chain joins TRBV7-7 and TRBJ2-5, with 10 positions matching TRBD2. Material: peripheral blood. This clonotype originated in a man aged 45-65 years with acute or convalescent COVID-19. The CDR3 here is CASSQTGLATETQYF. CDR3 DNA: TGTGCCAGCAGCCAAACGGGACTAGCGACGGAGACCCAGTACTTC.